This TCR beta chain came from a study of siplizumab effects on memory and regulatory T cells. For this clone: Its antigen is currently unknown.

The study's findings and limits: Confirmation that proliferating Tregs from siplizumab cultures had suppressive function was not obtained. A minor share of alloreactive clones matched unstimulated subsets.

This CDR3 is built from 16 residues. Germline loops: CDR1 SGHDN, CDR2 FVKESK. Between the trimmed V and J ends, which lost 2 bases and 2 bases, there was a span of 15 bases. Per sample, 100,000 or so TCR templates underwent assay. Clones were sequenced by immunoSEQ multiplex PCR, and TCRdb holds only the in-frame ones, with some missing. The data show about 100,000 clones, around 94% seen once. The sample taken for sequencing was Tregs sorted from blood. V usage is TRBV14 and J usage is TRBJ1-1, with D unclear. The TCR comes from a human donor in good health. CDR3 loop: CASSQRKPFLNTEAFF. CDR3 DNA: TGTGCCAGCAGCCAACGAAAACCATTCTTAAACACTGAAGCTTTCTTT.